These 14 T cell receptor beta chains share one sample of origin, sequenced in a study of response to subunit inactivated influenza vaccine (dated by TCRdb to about 2018). Library prep was done by RT-PCR. The instrument given in TCRdb is Illumina HiSeq 2500. The public reads were reprocessed in TCRdb via fastp at Q25 and MiXCR, keeping in-frame beta chains. A single entry per CDR3 protein holds the most common genes and DNA from its merged rows. The sample table records about 540,000 distinct CDR3 sequences; 20% to 25% of these occur just once. The ten most abundant clones make up 2.8% of the sample. These same records also appear under a second study, on T cells expressing NK-cell markers. The second study, in turn, reports: TCR beta cDNA libraries were made by 5'RACE template switching that added a universal primer site and unique molecular identifiers.

The source material was CD4+ T cells sorted from PBMCs, sampled roughly 13 days after vaccination. These receptors were collected from a man over 45 who received an inactivated influenza vaccine. Donor details come from another sample of the same person, matched by shared clones.

This chain links TRBV2 with TRBJ2-5; D gene unclear. From germline, CDR1 is SNHLY and CDR2 FYNNEI. Trimming removed 7 bases from V and 2 bases from J, with 11 bases in between. The CDR3 covers 13 residues. In DNA form, the CDR3 reads TGTGCCAGCAACCCATGGCCGCAAGAGACCCAGTACTTC. It is translated as CASNPWPQETQYF.

This clonotype was counted a few times. V is TRBV29-1 and J is TRBJ2-1; the D gene could be TRBD1 or TRBD2 (5 bases each). The CDR3 length is 13 residues. Trimming cost V 6 bases and J 2 bases, with 11 bases left between them. Germline CDR1 SQVTM, CDR2 ANQGSEA. The CDR3 region is CSVGTNAYNEQFF. The CDR3 DNA follows: TGCAGCGTCGGGACGAATGCCTACAATGAGCAGTTCTTC.

The sample holds a few counts of this clonotype. This chain joins TRBV6-2 or TRBV6-3 and TRBJ1-2; D not certain. This CDR3 region has 17 residues. In germline, CDR1 is MNHEY, CDR2 SVGEGT. Trimming pared 5 bases from V and 0 bases from J, leaving 19 bases between. The CDR3, as DNA: TGTGCCAGCAGTCCATTCTCTCGGGAGCGAACTAACTATGGCTACACCTTC. Residues: CASSPFSRERTNYGYTF.

This clonotype was seen at least ten times. The chain recombines TRBV15 with TRBJ2-2, with D possibly called TRBD1 or TRBD2 (6 bases each). The CDR3 is made up of 17 amino acids. V shed 1 base and J shed 2 bases, with 14 bases lying between them. CDR1 and CDR2 (germline): LNHNV, YYDKDF (reference sequence). CDR3 sequence (DNA): TGTGCCACCAGCAGAGTGGGGGGCAGCTTAAACACCGGGGAGCTGTTTTTT. It translates to CATSRVGGSLNTGELFF.

This clonotype has more than one count but fewer than ten. The chain has TRBV20-1 and TRBJ2-2, with 9 bases aligning to TRBD1. This CDR3 has 12 amino acids. Trimming cost V 7 bases and J 3 bases; bases outside gene matches: 0. The germline CDR1 and CDR2 sequences are DFQATT and SNEGSKA (reference sequence). The CDR3: CSGQGDTGELFF. The DNA of the CDR3 is TGCAGTGGACAGGGGGACACCGGGGAGCTGTTTTTT.

The rearrangement uses TRBV12-3 or TRBV12-4 and TRBJ1-5; D unclear. This CDR3 comprises 12 residues. V was pared by 1 base and J by 7 bases, with 5 bases between. The chain's CDR3 is CASSLVTQPQHF. The CDR3 bases are TGTGCCAGCAGTTTAGTCACCCAGCCCCAGCATTTT.

The rearrangement links TRBV25-1 to TRBJ1-2; D is uncertain. Germline assignment: CDR1 MGHDK and CDR2 SYGVNS. This CDR3 is built from 13 residues. The ends were cut back, 1 base at V and 4 bases at J, with 7 bases in the middle. The CDR3 here is CASSESGFYGYTF. In DNA form, the CDR3 reads TGTGCCAGCAGTGAATCCGGGTTCTATGGCTACACCTTC.

The chain combines TRBV18 with TRBJ1-1; D may be TRBD1 (5 bases). Trimming removed 8 bases at V and 4 bases at J, with 14 bases between. Germline CDR1 and CDR2: KGHSH and LQKENI. The CDR3 sequence is 13 residues long. CDR3 bases: TGTGCCAGCAGCCCCCCCGGGGGCACTGAAGCTTTCTTT. It yields the protein CASSPPGGTEAFF.

This chain connects TRBV20-1 to TRBJ2-7, with 9 bases lining up with TRBD1. The V gene's germline CDR1 is DFQATT and CDR2 SNEGSKA (reference sequence). The CDR3 length is 13 residues. V lost 6 bases and J lost 6; bases outside the gene matches: 9. The CDR3 loop is CSAPGTGFLEQYF. The CDR3, as DNA: TGCAGTGCCCCCGGGACAGGGTTTCTCGAGCAGTACTTC.

This clonotype was seen a few times. The J gene is TRBJ1-1, the V gene TRBV5-1, with D maybe TRBD1 (6 bases). The V end lost 4 bases, the J end lost 5 bases, and 15 bases lay between the germline ends. Germline V CDR1 and CDR2: SGHRS, YFSETQ. The CDR3 spans 14 residues. The CDR3 spells CASSTANRETEAFF. As DNA, the CDR3 is TGCGCCAGCAGCACCGCTAACAGGGAAACTGAAGCTTTCTTT.

The rearrangement uses TRBV24-1 and TRBJ2-3; 7 nucleotides agree with TRBD1. Germline CDR1 and CDR2: KGHDR and SFDVKD. J gave up 3 bases and V 3 bases, and 8 bases lay outside the gene matches. The CDR3 has 16 residues. The CDR3 region is CATSDPGQAATDTQYF. CDR3 DNA: TGTGCCACCAGTGATCCCGGACAGGCCGCGACAGATACGCAGTATTTT.

This clonotype was detected only once. The chain joins TRBV20-1 to TRBJ1-1, with D possibly matching TRBD1 (6 bases). Germline CDR1 is DFQATT and CDR2 is SNEGSKA (reference sequence). The V and J ends lost 5 bases and 1 base respectively, with 11 bases between them. This CDR3 region has 13 residues. The CDR3 DNA follows: TGCAGTGCTTCTAGGACAGCGAACACTGAAGCTTTCTTT. Protein sequence: CSASRTANTEAFF.

This clonotype was counted only a few times. The chain employs TRBV6-2 or TRBV6-3 and TRBJ1-5; a weak D match, TRBD1 (5 bases). Germline CDR1 reads MNHEY; CDR2 reads SVGEGT. Trimming removed 4 bases from V and 10 bases from J, with 17 bases in between. The CDR3 has 14 amino acids. This CDR3 is CASSSPGLARPQHF. Here the CDR3 DNA reads TGTGCCAGCAGTTCCCCGGGGCTGGCGCGTCCCCAGCATTTT.

This clonotype was seen ten or more times. The chain combines TRBV5-1 with TRBJ2-7; no reliable D call. V was clipped by 4 bases and J by 3 bases, with 5 bases between them. CDR1 SGHRS and CDR2 YFSETQ come from the germline V gene. This CDR3 region has 11 residues. The CDR3 here is CASSDLYEQYF. CDR3 in DNA: TGCGCCAGCAGCGACCTCTACGAGCAGTACTTC.